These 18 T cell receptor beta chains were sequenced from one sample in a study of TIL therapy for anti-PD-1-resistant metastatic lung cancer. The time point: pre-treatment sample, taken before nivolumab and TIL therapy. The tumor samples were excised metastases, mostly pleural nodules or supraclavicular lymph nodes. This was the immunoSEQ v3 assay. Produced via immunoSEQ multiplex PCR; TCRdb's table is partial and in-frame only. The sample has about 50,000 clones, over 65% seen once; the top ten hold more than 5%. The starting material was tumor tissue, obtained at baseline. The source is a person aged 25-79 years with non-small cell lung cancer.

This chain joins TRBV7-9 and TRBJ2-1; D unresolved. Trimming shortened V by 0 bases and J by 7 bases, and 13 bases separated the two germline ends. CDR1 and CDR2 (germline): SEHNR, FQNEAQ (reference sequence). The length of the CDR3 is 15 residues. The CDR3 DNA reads TGTGCCAGCAGCTTAGCGGGGATCATCGGGAATGAGCAGTTCTTC. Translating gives CASSLAGIIGNEQFF.

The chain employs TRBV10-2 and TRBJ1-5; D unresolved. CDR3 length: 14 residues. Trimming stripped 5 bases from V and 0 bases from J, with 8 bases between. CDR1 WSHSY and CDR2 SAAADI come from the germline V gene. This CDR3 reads CASSLTVSNQPQHF. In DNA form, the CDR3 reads TGCGCCAGCAGTCTTACCGTTAGCAATCAGCCCCAGCATTTT.

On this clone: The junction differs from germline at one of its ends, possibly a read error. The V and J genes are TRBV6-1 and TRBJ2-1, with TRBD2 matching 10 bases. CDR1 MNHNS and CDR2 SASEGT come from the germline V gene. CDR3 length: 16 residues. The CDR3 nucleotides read TGTGCCAGCAGTGAGTTAAGAGCGGGAGGGTACAGTGAGCAGTTCTTC. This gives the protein CASSELRAGGYSEQFF.

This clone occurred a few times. CDR3 region: CASSLSGGVSYGYTF. In DNA form, the CDR3 reads TGTGCCAGCAGCTTATCCGGGGGCGTCTCCTATGGCTACACCTTC. The chain joins TRBV11-3 to TRBJ1-2; tentative D call: TRBD1 (6 bases). The germline V gene encodes CDR1 SGHNT and CDR2 YENEEA. The CDR3 spans 15 residues. Trimming took off 2 bases at V and 4 bases at J, with 14 bases between the two ends.

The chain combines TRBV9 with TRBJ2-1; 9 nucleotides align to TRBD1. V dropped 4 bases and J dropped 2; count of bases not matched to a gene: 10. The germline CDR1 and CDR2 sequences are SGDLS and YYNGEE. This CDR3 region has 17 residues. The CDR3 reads CASSPPPGTGPYNEQFF. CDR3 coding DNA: TGTGCCAGCAGCCCTCCCCCCGGGACAGGGCCCTACAATGAGCAGTTCTTC.

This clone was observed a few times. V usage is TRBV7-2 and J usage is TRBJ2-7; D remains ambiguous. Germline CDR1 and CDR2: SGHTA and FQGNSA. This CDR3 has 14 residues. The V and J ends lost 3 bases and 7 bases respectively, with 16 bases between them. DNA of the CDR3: TGTGCCAGCAGCTTGTGGCAGGCGAGGAGAGAGCAGTACTTC. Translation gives CASSLWQARREQYF.

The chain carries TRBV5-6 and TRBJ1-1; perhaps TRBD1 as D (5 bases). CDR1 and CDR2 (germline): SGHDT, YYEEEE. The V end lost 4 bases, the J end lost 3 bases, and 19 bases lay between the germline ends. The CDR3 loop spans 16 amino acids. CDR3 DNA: TGTGCCAGCAGCGAAACGGACATCAAGGACGACACTGAAGCTTTCTTT. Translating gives CASSETDIKDDTEAFF.

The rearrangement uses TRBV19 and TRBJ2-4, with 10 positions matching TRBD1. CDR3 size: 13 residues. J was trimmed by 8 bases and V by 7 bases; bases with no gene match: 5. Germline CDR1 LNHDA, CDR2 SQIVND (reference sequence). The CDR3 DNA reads TGTGCCAGTACCTTGGACAGGGGGGACATTCAGTACTTC. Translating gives CASTLDRGDIQYF.

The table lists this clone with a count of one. CDR3 region: CASSAGAGSPLYEQYF. The CDR3 coding sequence is TGTGCCAGCAGCGCGGGGGCGGGGAGCCCTCTCTACGAGCAGTACTTC. The gene calls are TRBV5-6 and TRBJ2-7; D is perhaps TRBD2 (7 bases). Deletions cut 4 bases from V and 3 bases from J, with 20 bases between. Germline V lookup: CDR1 SGHDT, CDR2 YYEEEE. The CDR3 runs to 16 residues.

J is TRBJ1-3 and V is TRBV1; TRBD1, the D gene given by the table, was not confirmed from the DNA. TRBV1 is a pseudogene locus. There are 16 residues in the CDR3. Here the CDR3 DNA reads TGCACCAGCAGCCAAGGGCAAAGGGGGCCTGGAAACACCATATATTTT. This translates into CTSSQGQRGPGNTIYF.

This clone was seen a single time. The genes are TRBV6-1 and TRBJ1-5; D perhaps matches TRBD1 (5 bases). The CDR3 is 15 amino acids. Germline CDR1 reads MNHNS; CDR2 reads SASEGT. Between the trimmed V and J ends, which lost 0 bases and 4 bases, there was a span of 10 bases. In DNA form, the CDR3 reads TGTGCCAGCAGTGAAGCGCGGGCAGGGAATCAGCCCCAGCATTTT. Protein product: CASSEARAGNQPQHF.

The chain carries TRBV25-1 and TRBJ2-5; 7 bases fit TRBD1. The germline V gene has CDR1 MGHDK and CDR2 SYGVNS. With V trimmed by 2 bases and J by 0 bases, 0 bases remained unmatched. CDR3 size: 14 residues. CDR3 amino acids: CASSERGHQETQYF. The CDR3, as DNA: TGTGCCAGCAGTGAAAGGGGGCACCAAGAGACCCAGTACTTC.

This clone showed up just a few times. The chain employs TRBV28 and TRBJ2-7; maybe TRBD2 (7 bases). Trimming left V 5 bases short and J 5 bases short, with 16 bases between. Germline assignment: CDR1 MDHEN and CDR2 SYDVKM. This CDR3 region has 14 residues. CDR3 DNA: TGTGCCAGCAGTCCCAAGCGGGACAAGGACGAGCAGTACTTC. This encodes CASSPKRDKDEQYF.

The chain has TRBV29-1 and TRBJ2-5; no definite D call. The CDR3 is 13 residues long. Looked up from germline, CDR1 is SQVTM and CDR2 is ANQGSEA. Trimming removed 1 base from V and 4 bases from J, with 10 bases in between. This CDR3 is CSVEGRGRETQYF. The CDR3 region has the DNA TGCAGCGTTGAAGGGCGAGGCCGAGAGACCCAGTACTTC.

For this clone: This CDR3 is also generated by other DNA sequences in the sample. CDR3 sequence (DNA): TGCGCCAGCAGCTTGGGGCTAGCGGGGGGCACAGATACGCAGTATTTT. The encoded protein is CASSLGLAGGTDTQYF. The chain employs TRBV5-1 and TRBJ2-3; 10 bases are a match to TRBD2. CDR1 SGHRS and CDR2 YFSETQ come from the germline V gene. V lost 0 bases, J lost 1 base, and 2 bases stayed unmatched. The CDR3 contains 16 residues.

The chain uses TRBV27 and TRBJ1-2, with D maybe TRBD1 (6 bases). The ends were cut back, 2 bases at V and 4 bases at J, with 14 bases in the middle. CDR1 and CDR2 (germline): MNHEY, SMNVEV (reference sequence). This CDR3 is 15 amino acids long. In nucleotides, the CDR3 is TGTGCCAGCAGTTTAAAAACAGGGCTCCCCTATGGCTACACCTTC. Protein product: CASSLKTGLPYGYTF.

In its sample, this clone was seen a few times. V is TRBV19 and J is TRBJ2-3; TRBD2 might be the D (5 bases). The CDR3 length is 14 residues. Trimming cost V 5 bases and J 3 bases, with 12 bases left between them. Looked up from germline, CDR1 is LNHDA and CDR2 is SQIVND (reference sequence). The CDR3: CASSQSRATDTQYF. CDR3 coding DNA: TGTGCCAGTAGTCAGTCGCGGGCTACAGATACGCAGTATTTT.

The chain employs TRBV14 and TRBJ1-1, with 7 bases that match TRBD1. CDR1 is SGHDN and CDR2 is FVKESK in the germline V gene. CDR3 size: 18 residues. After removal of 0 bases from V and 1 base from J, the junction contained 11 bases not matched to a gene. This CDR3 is CASSQDPGQPPRNTEAFF. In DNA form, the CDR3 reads TGTGCCAGCAGCCAAGATCCGGGACAGCCACCTCGGAACACTGAAGCTTTCTTT.